This T cell receptor (beta chain) was obtained from a study of blood T cell repertoires in COVID-19. Study-wide context: Specimens from acute and convalescent COVID-19 originated in the United States, Italy and Spain. From T cells, B-cell-depleted T cells, or PBMCs came the material, which was cDNA or gDNA.

Participants were aged about 18 to 90 years from about two dozen US areas. Per the original methods: Reference gene primers were amplified, and this amplification served to estimate nucleated cell counts. Clones were sequenced by immunoSEQ multiplex PCR, and TCRdb holds only the in-frame ones, with some missing. V and J calls and clone size are copied from that table; D and trimming were computed from the DNA. The data show some 300,000 clones, with roughly 86% seen just once and 1% held by the top ten. This clone occurred once. From germline, CDR1 is MGHDK and CDR2 SYGVNS. The CDR3 contains 15 residues. J gave up 4 bases and V 3 bases, and 7 bases lay outside the gene matches.

The chain uses TRBV25-1 and TRBJ2-3, with 7 bases fitting TRBD2. The clonotype comes from a woman aged 25 to 45 who had recovered from COVID-19. Sequenced material: PBMCs or T cells enriched from blood (not recorded which). CDR3 residues: CASSEKRDFADTQYF. DNA of the CDR3: TGTGCCAGCAGTGAGAAGCGGGACTTCGCAGATACGCAGTATTTT.